A selection of T cell receptor beta chains follows, all from one sample in a study of blood T cell repertoires in COVID-19. The table came from immunoSEQ multiplex PCR; TCRdb's copy has only in-frame clones and leaves some out. The repertoire holds about 250,000 clones, with 65% to 90% as singletons. The specimen sequenced was PBMCs or T cells enriched from blood (not recorded which). The source is a man between 40 and 49 years old who had recovered from COVID-19. CDR3s include the opening cysteine and the closing phenylalanine or tryptophan. The D gene is left open where the match is weak.

>TRBJ2-5|TRBV7-2|TRBD1
CASAGGGETQYF
>TRBJ2-7|TRBV28|TRBD2
CASSKSGTSGRASYEQYF
>TRBJ2-6|TRBV7-3|NA
CASSLMAQGSSGANVLTF
>TRBJ1-2|TRBV5-5|TRBD1
CASSQVVTGGDGYTF
>TRBJ2-7|TRBV5-4|TRBD2
CASRIAGGPREQYF
>TRBJ1-2|TRBV30|NA
CAWSVGSGRNYGYTF
>TRBJ1-6|TRBV7-2|NA
CASSTSNSPLHF
>TRBJ1-3|TRBV7-6|NA
CASSLASGNTIYF
>TRBJ1-6|TRBV14|TRBD1
CASSQDVQGATSSYNSPLHF
>TRBJ2-3|TRBV25-1|TRBD2
CASSEFSGGFTDTQYF
>TRBJ2-7|TRBV4-3|TRBD2
CASSQDQDGGISYEQYF
>TRBJ1-1|TRBV25-1|NA
CASSRYESEAFF
>TRBJ2-3|TRBV14|NA
CASSQDMTRSTQYF
>TRBJ2-7|TRBV2|NA
CASIWSSTSSYEQYF
>TRBJ1-1|TRBV9|NA
CASSVVSLKGVNTEAFF
>TRBJ1-2|TRBV29-1|TRBD1
CSAATGANYGYTF
>TRBJ2-5|TRBV13|TRBD1
CASSLGTGGAGVVEETQYF
>TRBJ2-7|TRBV10-3|NA
CAISESLQVTYEQYF
>TRBJ2-3|TRBV3-1/TRBV3-2|NA
CASSQEVGGPKGQYF
>TRBJ2-2|TRBV7-2|NA
CASGASSIATGELFF
>TRBJ1-1|TRBV19|TRBD1
CASRTGTMNTEAFF
>TRBJ2-3|TRBV5-1|TRBD2
CASSLEVAGATDTQYF
>TRBJ2-2|TRBV3-1/TRBV3-2|NA
CASSPTGSGELFF
>TRBJ2-1|TRBV5-4|TRBD1
CASHPDRGRINEQFF
>TRBJ1-2|TRBV9|TRBD1
CASSAYTGAMQGYTF
>TRBJ2-1|TRBV4-1|NA
CASSQDSGRSRHEQFF
>TRBJ1-5|TRBV6-5|NA
CASRETDRWPQHF
>TRBJ2-5|TRBV5-6|NA
CASSLRLDGLQETQYF
>TRBJ2-7|TRBV19|TRBD1
CASSPGTGASYEQYF
>TRBJ1-1|TRBV5-1|NA
CASRRAGHTDTEAFF
>TRBJ1-2|TRBV30|TRBD1
CAWSVSGQGARGYTF
>TRBJ2-3|TRBV27|NA
CASKAEAYTDTQYF
>TRBJ2-7|TRBV5-1|TRBD2
CASSLLREPPLEQYF
>TRBJ1-4|TRBV5-6|NA
CASSLRGAGEKLFF
>TRBJ1-2|TRBV28|TRBD1
CASSLPGTGGGGYTF
>TRBJ2-2|TRBV5-4|TRBD1
CASRGDSRTGELFF
>TRBJ1-5|TRBV27|NA
CASSGSNQPQHF
>TRBJ1-2|TRBV25-1|NA
CASSEAPILGYTF
>TRBJ1-3|TRBV5-1|NA
CASSLAGGFSGNTIYF
>TRBJ1-2|TRBV27|TRBD1
CASGADDRDVYGYTF
>TRBJ2-1|TRBV27|NA
CASRFLHGGPYNEQFF
>TRBJ1-1|TRBV7-2|NA
CAARDTSWTEAFF
>TRBJ2-1|TRBV7-8|NA
CASSPDWGRQFF
>TRBJ2-7|TRBV27|NA
CASRGGQTPRAYEQYF
>TRBJ1-6|TRBV6-5|NA
CASSYGWSSYNSPLHF
>TRBJ2-2|TRBV6-2/TRBV6-3|NA
CASSQTGTSFNTGELFF
>TRBJ2-7|TRBV6-5|NA
CASNLRGTDYEQYF
>TRBJ2-7|TRBV3-1/TRBV3-2|TRBD1
CASSVMNRGFYEQYF
>TRBJ2-1|TRBV30|TRBD2
CAWIGLAGYNEQFF
>TRBJ1-5|TRBV29-1|NA
CSVEADSIQHF
>TRBJ1-5|TRBV23-1|NA
CASSQSRQENQPQHF
>TRBJ1-1|TRBV19|TRBD1
CASSIHSDRLNTEAFF
>TRBJ2-1|TRBV25-1|TRBD1
CASSRQGPSWNEQFF